The present T cell receptor (beta chain) was sequenced within a study of control samples from healthy donors and cancer patients. The CDR3 runs 16 residues. Germline loops: CDR1 MDHEN, CDR2 SYDVKM. Trimming took 6 bases from V and 5 from J; bases not matched to a gene: 9. Sequencing was performed with immunoSEQ multiplex PCR; in TCRdb, only in-frame clones are kept and a portion is missing. In the table there are around 85,000 clones, around 94% of which are singletons. The sequencing input was blood. The sequence was obtained from a woman between 18 and 29 years old in good health. The chain uses TRBV28 and TRBJ2-2, with 10 bases matching TRBD1. The CDR3 nucleotides read TGTGCCAGCAGGCCGAGACAGGGGGCGGGAACCGGGGAGCTGTTTTTT. This codes for CASRPRQGAGTGELFF.